The 19 T cell receptor beta chains reported below all come from one sample, sequenced in a study of T cell repertoires in cytomegalovirus infection (dated by TCRdb to about 2019). Sequencing used an Illumina HiSeq 1500. Clones were called with MiXCR by TCRdb after fastp trimmed the public reads at Q25, and only in-frame beta chains were retained. When rows share a CDR3 protein, they turn into one entry using the most common DNA and genes. The sample yields about 190,000 distinct CDR3 sequences; approximately 9.7% were counted once. The ten largest clones represent roughly 5% of the sample. Sample: PBMCs. The receptors derive from a human donor in good health (CMV status not recorded). Some clones in this sample may be carry-over from other donors' samples.

This clonotype has only a few counts. This rearrangement joins TRBV6-2 or TRBV6-3 to TRBJ1-1; TRBD1 might be the D (6 bases). The CDR3 spans 13 residues. Trimming took off 6 bases at V and 6 bases at J, with 14 bases between the two ends. Germline lookup yields CDR1 MNHEY and CDR2 SVGEGT. CDR3 nucleotides: TGTGCCAGCAGGAACACCCCAGGGGCTGAAGCTTTCTTT. Protein sequence: CASRNTPGAEAFF.

In this sample, this clonotype turned up many times. The chain uses TRBV7-9 and TRBJ2-7, with 8 nucleotides matching TRBD2. The CDR3 loop spans 14 amino acids. The V gene end was trimmed by 6 bases and the J gene end by 2 bases; junction bases not matched to a gene: 6. From germline, CDR1 is SEHNR and CDR2 FQNEAQ (reference sequence). The CDR3 here is CASRPLADPYEQYF. The CDR3 region has the DNA TGTGCCAGCAGGCCACTAGCGGACCCCTACGAGCAGTACTTC.

The rearrangement uses TRBV28 and TRBJ2-3, with 10 bases identical to TRBD2. Unmatched junction bases numbered 9, after V lost 3 bases and J lost 0 bases. The length of the CDR3 is 18 residues. Germline values: CDR1 MDHEN, CDR2 SYDVKM. In DNA form, the CDR3 reads TGTGCCAGCAGTTTGTCGTGGCTAGCGGGAGTGAGCACAGATACGCAGTATTTT. Translating it yields CASSLSWLAGVSTDTQYF.

In its sample, this clonotype was seen once. The V call is TRBV18, the J call TRBJ1-1; no reliable D call. Germline V CDR1 and CDR2: KGHSH, LQKENI. The length of the CDR3 is 17 residues. Trimming removed 5 bases at V and 2 bases at J, with 21 bases between. As DNA, the CDR3 is TGTGCCAGCTCATTCGGGTTTGGTGGCAGGTCCAACACTGAAGCTTTCTTT. Translation: CASSFGFGGRSNTEAFF. Using reference TRBV18 and TRBJ1-1 for the parts outside the CDR3, the full variable domain is NAGVMQNPRHLVRRRGQEARLRCSPMKGHSHVYWYRQLPEEGLKFMVYLQKENIIDESGMPKERFSAEFPKEGPSILRIQQVVRGDSAAYFCASSFGFGGRSNTEAFFGQGTRLTVV.

In its sample, this clonotype was seen many times. This chain joins TRBV7-9 and TRBJ2-5; 7 bases match TRBD2. V lost 3 bases and J lost 2; bases outside the gene matches: 12. This CDR3 spans 17 amino acids. Per germline, CDR1 SEHNR and CDR2 FQNEAQ (reference sequence). The CDR3 reads CASSFGAWASGQETQYF. CDR3 nucleotide sequence: TGTGCCAGCAGCTTTGGGGCCTGGGCTAGCGGACAAGAGACCCAGTACTTC.

The sample holds a few counts of this clonotype. The CDR3 is CASSIYTEAEAFF. In DNA form, the CDR3 reads TGTGCCAGCAGCATATACACAGAAGCTGAAGCTTTCTTT. The chain combines TRBV7-2 with TRBJ1-1; D unresolved. Trimming removed 5 bases at V and 6 bases at J, with 13 bases between. The germline V gene has CDR1 SGHTA and CDR2 FQGNSA. The CDR3 loop spans 13 amino acids.

This clonotype was counted ten times or more. V gene TRBV7-2 combines with J gene TRBJ1-2, with 8 bases identical to TRBD1. CDR1 is SGHTA and CDR2 is FQGNSA in the germline V gene. The CDR3 consists of 15 residues. Trimming removed 4 bases from V and 4 bases from J; junction bases left unmatched: 8. CDR3 protein: CASSYDRGGTYGYTF. The CDR3 DNA follows: TGTGCCAGCAGCTACGACAGGGGTGGAACCTATGGCTACACCTTC.

The sample holds a few counts of this clonotype. This chain joins TRBV29-1 and TRBJ2-1; 13 bases align to TRBD2. The V gene's germline CDR1 is SQVTM and CDR2 ANQGSEA. The CDR3 has 15 amino acids. Trimming at V came to 6 bases and at J to 2 bases, leaving 4 bases not matched to a gene. CDR3 residues: CSVALAGGPYNEQFF. CDR3 nucleotides: TGCAGCGTGGCACTAGCGGGAGGGCCCTACAATGAGCAGTTCTTC.

In this sample, this clonotype turned up many times. J is TRBJ2-3 and V is TRBV7-2, with D maybe TRBD2 (6 bases). Germline V gives CDR1 SGHTA, CDR2 FQGNSA. The germline V and J ends were trimmed by 5 bases and 2 bases, with 17 bases remaining between them. CDR3 length equals 16 residues. The CDR3 reads CASSETVLAFTDTQYF. DNA for the CDR3: TGTGCCAGCAGCGAAACCGTCCTAGCGTTCACAGATACGCAGTATTTT.

The chain couples TRBV12-3 or TRBV12-4 to TRBJ1-5; possibly TRBD1 for D (5 bases). The germline V and J ends were trimmed by 3 bases and 6 bases, with 12 bases remaining between them. This CDR3 has 14 amino acids. CDR3 protein: CASSFGSGTQPQHF. The CDR3 DNA follows: TGTGCCAGCAGTTTCGGGTCAGGGACTCAGCCCCAGCATTTT.

This clonotype was counted many times. The chain carries TRBV28 and TRBJ1-1; D perhaps matches TRBD1 (5 bases). V lost 5 bases to trimming and J lost 0 bases, with 13 bases between them. Germline-derived CDR1 and CDR2 are MDHEN and SYDVKM. The CDR3 runs 15 residues. The CDR3 reads CASSPGTNMNTEAFF. The CDR3 DNA reads TGTGCCAGCAGTCCCGGGACGAACATGAACACTGAAGCTTTCTTT.

The chain has TRBV6-5 and TRBJ2-2; tentative D call: TRBD2 (5 bases). V dropped 0 bases and J dropped 6 bases, with 14 bases sitting between them. CDR1 is MNHEY, CDR2 SVGAGI, per germline. The CDR3 length is 16 residues. The CDR3 reads CASSYSPTTGPGELFF. CDR3 nucleotides: TGTGCCAGCAGTTACTCGCCGACTACGGGTCCCGGGGAGCTGTTTTTT.

In its sample, this clonotype was seen many times. V and J are TRBV7-2 and TRBJ2-5; D possibly corresponds to TRBD2 (6 bases). This CDR3 has 15 residues. Germline V gene lookup returns CDR1 SGHTA and CDR2 FQGNSA. Trimming shortened V by 0 bases and J by 5 bases, and 13 bases separated the two germline ends. CDR3 nucleotide sequence: TGTGCCAGCAGCTTAGCTGGCCGGGAGCTGGAGACCCAGTACTTC. Translating gives CASSLAGRELETQYF. The whole variable domain, remainder taken from reference TRBV7-2 and TRBJ2-5, is GAGVSQSPSNKVTEKGKDVELRCDPISGHTALYWYRQSLGQGLEFLIYFQGNSAPDKSGLPSDRFSAERTGGSVSTLTIQRTQQEDSAVYLCASSLAGRELETQYFGPGTRLLVL.

This chain connects TRBV20-1 to TRBJ2-3; TRBD2 might be the D (6 bases). Per germline, CDR1 DFQATT and CDR2 SNEGSKA (reference sequence). The V and J ends lost 3 bases and 4 bases respectively, with 14 bases between them. CDR3 length equals 14 residues. Written as DNA, the CDR3 is TGCAGTGCTAGGGCGGCGGGACGGTCAGATACGCAGTATTTT. This encodes CSARAAGRSDTQYF.

This clonotype has ten or more counts. This chain links TRBV7-2 with TRBJ2-1; 10 bases are a match to TRBD2. The CDR3 consists of 17 residues. Germline CDR1 SGHTA, CDR2 FQGNSA. Trimming at V came to 2 bases and at J to 4 bases, leaving 8 bases not matched to a gene. The DNA of the CDR3 is TGTGCCAGCAGCTTAAAAAGCGGGGGGGCAGCATACAATGAGCAGTTCTTC. Translation: CASSLKSGGAAYNEQFF.

The chain has TRBV28 and TRBJ2-2; D is undetermined. The germline V gene encodes CDR1 MDHEN and CDR2 SYDVKM. V gave up 9 bases and J gave up 5 bases, with 16 bases separating them. CDR3 size: 14 residues. The CDR3 protein is CASKAPGGTGELFF. The CDR3 coding sequence is TGTGCCAGTAAGGCACCAGGTGGGACCGGGGAGCTGTTTTTT.

This clonotype has at least ten counts. This rearrangement joins TRBV7-2 to TRBJ1-2, with TRBD1 as a possible D gene (5 bases). V lost 5 bases and J 0 bases, leaving 7 bases between the germline ends. Germline V gives CDR1 SGHTA, CDR2 FQGNSA. The CDR3 length is 13 residues. This CDR3 is CASSVTANYGYTF. The CDR3 coding sequence is TGTGCCAGCAGCGTGACAGCTAACTATGGCTACACCTTC.

This clonotype turned up a few times. This chain uses TRBV11-2 with TRBJ2-1, with D hard to call. Germline-derived CDR1 and CDR2 are SGHAT and FQNNGV. The CDR3 loop spans 14 amino acids. Deletions cut 4 bases from V and 10 bases from J, with 17 bases between. CDR3 region: CASSSIRVLGEQFF. The DNA of the CDR3 is TGTGCCAGCAGCTCGATCCGGGTCTTGGGCGAGCAGTTCTTC.

The V call is TRBV4-1, the J call TRBJ1-1, with D uncertain. The CDR3 has 13 amino acids. The V end lost 6 bases, the J end lost 4 bases, and 12 bases lay between the germline ends. Per the germline V gene, CDR1 is MGHRA and CDR2 is YSYEKL. Here the CDR3 DNA reads TGCGCCAGCAGTGAACAGTTCCGCACTGAAGCTTTCTTT. Translation gives CASSEQFRTEAFF.